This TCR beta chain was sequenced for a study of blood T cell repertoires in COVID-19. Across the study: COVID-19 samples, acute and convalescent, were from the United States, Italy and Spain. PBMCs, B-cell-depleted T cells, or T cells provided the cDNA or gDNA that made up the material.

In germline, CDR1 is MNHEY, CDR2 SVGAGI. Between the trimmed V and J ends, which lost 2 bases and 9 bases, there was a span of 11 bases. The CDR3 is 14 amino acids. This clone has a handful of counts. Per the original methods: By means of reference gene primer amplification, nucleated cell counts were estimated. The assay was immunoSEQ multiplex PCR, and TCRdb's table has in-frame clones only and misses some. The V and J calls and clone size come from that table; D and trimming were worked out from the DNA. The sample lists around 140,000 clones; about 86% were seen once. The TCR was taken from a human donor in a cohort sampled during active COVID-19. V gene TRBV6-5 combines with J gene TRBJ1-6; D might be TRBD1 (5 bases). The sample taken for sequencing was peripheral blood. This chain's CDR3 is CASSYGQGGSPLHF. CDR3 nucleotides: TGTGCCAGCAGTTACGGGCAGGGTGGTTCACCCCTCCACTTT.